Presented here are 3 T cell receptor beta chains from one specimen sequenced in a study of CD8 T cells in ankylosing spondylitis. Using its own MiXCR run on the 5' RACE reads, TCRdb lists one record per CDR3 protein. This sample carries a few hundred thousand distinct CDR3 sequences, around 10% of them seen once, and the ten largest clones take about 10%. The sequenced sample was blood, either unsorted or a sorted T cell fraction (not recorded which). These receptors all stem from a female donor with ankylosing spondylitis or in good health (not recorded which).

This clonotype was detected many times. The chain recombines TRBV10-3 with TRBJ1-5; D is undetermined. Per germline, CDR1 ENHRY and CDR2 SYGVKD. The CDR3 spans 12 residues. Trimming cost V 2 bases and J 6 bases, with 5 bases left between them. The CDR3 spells CAISETSQPQHF. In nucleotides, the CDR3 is TGTGCCATCAGTGAGACTTCTCAGCCCCAGCATTTT.

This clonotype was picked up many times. The CDR3 DNA is TGCAGCGTAAAACAGGGTGTGGGAGAGACCCAGTACTTC. Its protein is CSVKQGVGETQYF. This sequence joins TRBV29-1 and TRBJ2-5, with TRBD1 as a possible D gene (6 bases). Germline V gene data show CDR1 as SQVTM and CDR2 as ANQGSEA. The CDR3 loop spans 13 amino acids. The V gene lost 6 bases and the J gene lost 4 bases, with 15 bases spanning the gap.

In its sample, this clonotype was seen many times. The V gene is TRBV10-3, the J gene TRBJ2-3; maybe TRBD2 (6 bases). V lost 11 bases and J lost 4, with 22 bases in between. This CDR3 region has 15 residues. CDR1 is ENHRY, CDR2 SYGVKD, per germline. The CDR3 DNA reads TGTGCCTCTGAAGGGACTCACCGCGGTCCAGATACGCAGTATTTT. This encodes CASEGTHRGPDTQYF.